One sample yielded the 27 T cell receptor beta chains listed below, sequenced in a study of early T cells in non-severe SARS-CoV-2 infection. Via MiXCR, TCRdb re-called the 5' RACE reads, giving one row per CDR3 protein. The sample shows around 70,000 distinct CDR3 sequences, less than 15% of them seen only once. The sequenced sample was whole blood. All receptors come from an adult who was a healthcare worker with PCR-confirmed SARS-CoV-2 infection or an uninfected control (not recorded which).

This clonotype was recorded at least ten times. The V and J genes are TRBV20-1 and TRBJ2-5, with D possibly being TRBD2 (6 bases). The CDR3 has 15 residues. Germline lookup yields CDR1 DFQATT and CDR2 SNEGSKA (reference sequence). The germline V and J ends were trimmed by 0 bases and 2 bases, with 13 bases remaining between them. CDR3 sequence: CSARDQEGAQETQYF. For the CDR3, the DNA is TGCAGTGCTAGAGATCAGGAGGGAGCACAAGAGACCCAGTACTTC.

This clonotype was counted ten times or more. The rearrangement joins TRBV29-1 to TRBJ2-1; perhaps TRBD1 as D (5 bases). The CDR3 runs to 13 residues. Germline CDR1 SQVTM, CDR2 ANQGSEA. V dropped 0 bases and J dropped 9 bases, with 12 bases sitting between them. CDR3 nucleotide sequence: TGCAGCGTTGAAGAGATACAGGCGGTTGAGCAGTTCTTC. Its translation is CSVEEIQAVEQFF.

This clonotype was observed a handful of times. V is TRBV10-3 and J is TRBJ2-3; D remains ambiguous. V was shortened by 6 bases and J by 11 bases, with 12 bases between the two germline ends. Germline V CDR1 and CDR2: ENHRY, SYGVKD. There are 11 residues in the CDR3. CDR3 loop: CAISPHRQQYF. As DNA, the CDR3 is TGTGCCATCAGCCCCCACCGACAGCAGTATTTT.

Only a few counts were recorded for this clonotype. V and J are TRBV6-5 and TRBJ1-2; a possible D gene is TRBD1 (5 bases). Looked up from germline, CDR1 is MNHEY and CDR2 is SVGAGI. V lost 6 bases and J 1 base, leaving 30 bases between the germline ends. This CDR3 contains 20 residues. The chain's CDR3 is CASSPATTWGRPKGNYGYTF. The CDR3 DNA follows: TGTGCCAGCAGCCCGGCTACCACGTGGGGCAGACCGAAGGGTAACTATGGCTACACCTTC.

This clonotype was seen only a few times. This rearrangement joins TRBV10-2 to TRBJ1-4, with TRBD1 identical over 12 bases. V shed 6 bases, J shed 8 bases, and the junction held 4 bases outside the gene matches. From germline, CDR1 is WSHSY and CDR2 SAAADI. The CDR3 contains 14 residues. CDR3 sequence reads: CASSPGQGAEKLFF. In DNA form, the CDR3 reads TGCGCCAGCAGCCCGGGACAGGGGGCCGAAAAACTGTTTTTT.

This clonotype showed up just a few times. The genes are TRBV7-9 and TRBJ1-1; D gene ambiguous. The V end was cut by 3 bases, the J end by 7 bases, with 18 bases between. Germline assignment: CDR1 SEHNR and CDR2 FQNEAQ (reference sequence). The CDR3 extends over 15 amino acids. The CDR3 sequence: CASSFAGGGSLEAFF. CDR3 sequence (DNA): TGTGCCAGCAGCTTTGCGGGAGGCGGATCACTTGAAGCTTTCTTT.

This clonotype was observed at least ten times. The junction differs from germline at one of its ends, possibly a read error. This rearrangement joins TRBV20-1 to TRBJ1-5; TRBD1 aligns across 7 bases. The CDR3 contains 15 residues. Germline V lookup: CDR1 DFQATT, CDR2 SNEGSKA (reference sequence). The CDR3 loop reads CSARDRARSNQPQHF. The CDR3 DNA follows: TGCAGTGCTCGAGACAGGGCAAGGAGCAATCAGCCCCAGCATTTT.

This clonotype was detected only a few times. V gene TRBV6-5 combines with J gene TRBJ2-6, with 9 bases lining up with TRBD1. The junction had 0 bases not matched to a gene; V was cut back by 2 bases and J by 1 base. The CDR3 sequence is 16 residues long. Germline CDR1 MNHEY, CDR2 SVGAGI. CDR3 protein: CASSYGTGSGANVLTF. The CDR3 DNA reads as TGTGCCAGCAGTTACGGGACAGGGTCTGGGGCCAACGTCCTGACTTTC.

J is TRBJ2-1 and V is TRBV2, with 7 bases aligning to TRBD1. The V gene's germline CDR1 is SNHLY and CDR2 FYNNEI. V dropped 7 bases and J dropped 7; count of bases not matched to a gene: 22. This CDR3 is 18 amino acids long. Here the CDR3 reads CASTLRVGTASLLNEQFF. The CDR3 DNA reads TGTGCCAGCACCCTAAGGGTGGGGACAGCAAGTCTTTTGAATGAGCAGTTCTTC.

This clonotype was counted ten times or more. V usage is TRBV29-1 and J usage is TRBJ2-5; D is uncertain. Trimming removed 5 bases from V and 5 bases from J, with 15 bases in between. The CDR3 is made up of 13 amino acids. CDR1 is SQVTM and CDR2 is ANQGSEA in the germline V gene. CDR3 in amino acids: CSVSSSYRETQYF. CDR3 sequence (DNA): TGCAGCGTTAGCAGCTCGTATCGGGAGACCCAGTACTTC.

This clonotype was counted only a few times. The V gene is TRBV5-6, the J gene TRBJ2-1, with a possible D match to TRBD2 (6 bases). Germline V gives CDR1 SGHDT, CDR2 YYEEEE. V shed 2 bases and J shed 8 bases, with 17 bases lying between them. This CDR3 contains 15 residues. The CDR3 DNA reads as TGTGCCAGCAGCTTAAGACTAGTCCTCGGCGATGAGCAGTTCTTC. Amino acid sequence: CASSLRLVLGDEQFF.

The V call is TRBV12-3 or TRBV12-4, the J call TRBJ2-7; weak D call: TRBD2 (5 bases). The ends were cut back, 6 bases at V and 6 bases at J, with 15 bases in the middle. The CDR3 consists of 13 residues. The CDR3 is CASRPTEEVEQYF. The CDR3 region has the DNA TGTGCCAGCAGACCCACAGAGGAGGTCGAGCAGTACTTC.

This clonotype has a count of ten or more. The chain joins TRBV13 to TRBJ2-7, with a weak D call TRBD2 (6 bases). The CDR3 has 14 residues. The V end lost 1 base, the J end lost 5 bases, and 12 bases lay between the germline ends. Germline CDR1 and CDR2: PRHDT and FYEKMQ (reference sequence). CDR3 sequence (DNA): TGTGCCAGCAGCTTAGAGGACCGCGGGGACGAGCAGTACTTC. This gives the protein CASSLEDRGDEQYF.

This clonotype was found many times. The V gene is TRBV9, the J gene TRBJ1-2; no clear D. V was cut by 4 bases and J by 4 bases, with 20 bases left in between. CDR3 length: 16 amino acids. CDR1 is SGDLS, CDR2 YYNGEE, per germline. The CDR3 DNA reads TGTGCCAGCAGCACCCAGGCCGGAATCGCCCCCTATGGCTACACCTTC. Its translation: CASSTQAGIAPYGYTF. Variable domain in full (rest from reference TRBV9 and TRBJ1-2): DSGVTQTPKHLITATGQRVTLRCSPRSGDLSVYWYQQSLDQGLQFLIQYYNGEERAKGNILERFSAQQFPDLHSELNLSSLELGDSALYFCASSTQAGIAPYGYTFGSGTRLTVV.

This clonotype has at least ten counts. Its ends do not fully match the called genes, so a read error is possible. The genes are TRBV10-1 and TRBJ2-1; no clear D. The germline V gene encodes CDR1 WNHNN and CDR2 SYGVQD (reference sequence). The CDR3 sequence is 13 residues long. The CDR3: CASSEASLNEQFF. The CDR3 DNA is TGCGCGAGCAGTGAGGCCTCTCTAAATGAGCAGTTCTTC.

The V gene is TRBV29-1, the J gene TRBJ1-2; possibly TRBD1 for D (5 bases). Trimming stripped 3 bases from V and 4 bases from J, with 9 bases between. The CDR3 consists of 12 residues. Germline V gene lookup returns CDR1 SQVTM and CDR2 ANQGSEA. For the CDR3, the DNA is TGCAGCGTTGACGGGGGAACCTATGGCTACACCTTC. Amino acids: CSVDGGTYGYTF.

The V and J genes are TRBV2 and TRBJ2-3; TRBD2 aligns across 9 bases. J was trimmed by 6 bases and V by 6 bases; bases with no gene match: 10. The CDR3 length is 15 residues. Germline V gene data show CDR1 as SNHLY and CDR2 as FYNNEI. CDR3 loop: CASSPSAGGGDTQYF. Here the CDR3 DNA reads TGTGCCAGCAGCCCCTCCGCGGGAGGGGGGGATACGCAGTATTTT.

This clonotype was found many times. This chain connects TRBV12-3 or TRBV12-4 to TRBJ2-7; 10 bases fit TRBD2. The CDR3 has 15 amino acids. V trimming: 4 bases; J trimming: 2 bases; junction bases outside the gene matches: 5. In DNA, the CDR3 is TGTGCCAGCAGTTATCGAGCGGGGGGGACCTACGAGCAGTACTTC. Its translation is CASSYRAGGTYEQYF.

The CDR3 DNA follows: TGTGCCAGCAGTTTACCCCAGGGGGTCTCCTACGAGCAGTACTTC. Its protein product is CASSLPQGVSYEQYF. The chain uses TRBV12-3 or TRBV12-4 and TRBJ2-7; the match to TRBD1 covers 7 bases. V was clipped by 2 bases and J by 0 bases; unmatched bases: 4. This CDR3 has 15 amino acids.

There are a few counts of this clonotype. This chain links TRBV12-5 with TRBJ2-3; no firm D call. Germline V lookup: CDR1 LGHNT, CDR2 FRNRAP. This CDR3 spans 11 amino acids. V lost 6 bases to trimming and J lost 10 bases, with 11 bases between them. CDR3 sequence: CASGLSGAQYF. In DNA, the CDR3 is TGTGCTAGTGGACTGTCCGGAGCGCAGTATTTT.

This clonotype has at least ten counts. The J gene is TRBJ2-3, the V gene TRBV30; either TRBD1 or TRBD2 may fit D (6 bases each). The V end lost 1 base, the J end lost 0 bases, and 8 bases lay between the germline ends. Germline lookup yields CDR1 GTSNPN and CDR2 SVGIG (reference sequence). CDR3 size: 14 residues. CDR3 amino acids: CAWSEGGSTDTQYF. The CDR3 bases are TGTGCCTGGAGTGAAGGGGGGAGCACAGATACGCAGTATTTT.

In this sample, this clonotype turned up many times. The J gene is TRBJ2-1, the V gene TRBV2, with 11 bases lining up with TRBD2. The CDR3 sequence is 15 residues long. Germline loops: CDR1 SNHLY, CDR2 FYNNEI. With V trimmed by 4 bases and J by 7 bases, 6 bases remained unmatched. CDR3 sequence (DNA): TGTGCCAGCAGTGTAGAACTAGCGGGAGATAATGAGCAGTTCTTC. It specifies CASSVELAGDNEQFF.

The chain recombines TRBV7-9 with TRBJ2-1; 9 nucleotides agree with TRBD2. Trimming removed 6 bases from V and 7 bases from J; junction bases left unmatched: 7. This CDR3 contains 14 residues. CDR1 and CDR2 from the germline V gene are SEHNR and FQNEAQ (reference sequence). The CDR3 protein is CASSRSGRYNEQFF. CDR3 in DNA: TGTGCCAGCAGTCGTAGCGGGAGATATAATGAGCAGTTCTTC. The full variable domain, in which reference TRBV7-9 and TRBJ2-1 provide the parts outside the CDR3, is DTGVSQNPRHKITKRGQNVTFRCDPISEHNRLYWYRQTLGQGPEFLTYFQNEAQLEKSRLLSDRFSAERPKGSFSTLEIQRTEQGDSAMYLCASSRSGRYNEQFFGPGTRLTVL.

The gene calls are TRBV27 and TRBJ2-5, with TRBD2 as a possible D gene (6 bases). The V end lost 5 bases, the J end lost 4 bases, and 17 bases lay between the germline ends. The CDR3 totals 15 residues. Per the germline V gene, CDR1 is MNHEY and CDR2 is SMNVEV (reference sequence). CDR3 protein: CASSHGTPALETQYF. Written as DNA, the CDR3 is TGTGCCAGCAGTCATGGGACTCCCGCGCTAGAGACCCAGTACTTC.

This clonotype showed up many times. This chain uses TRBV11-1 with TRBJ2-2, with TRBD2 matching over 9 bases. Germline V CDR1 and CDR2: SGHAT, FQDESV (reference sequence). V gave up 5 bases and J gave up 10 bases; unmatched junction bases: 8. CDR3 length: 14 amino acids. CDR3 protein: CASSRGLASAELFF. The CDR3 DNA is TGTGCCAGCAGCCGAGGACTAGCGTCCGCGGAGCTGTTTTTT.

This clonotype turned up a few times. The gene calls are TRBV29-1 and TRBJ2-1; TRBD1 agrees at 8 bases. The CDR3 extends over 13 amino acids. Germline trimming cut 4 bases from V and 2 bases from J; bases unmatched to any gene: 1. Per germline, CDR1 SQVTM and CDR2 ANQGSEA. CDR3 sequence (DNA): TGCAGCGTTGTGACAGGGGCCTACAATGAGCAGTTCTTC. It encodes CSVVTGAYNEQFF.

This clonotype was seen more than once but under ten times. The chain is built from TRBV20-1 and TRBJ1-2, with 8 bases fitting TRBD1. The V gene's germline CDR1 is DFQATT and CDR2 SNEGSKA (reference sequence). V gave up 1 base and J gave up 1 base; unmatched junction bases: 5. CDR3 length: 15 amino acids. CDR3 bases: TGCAGTGCTAGAGCCCTGACAGGGGATAACTATGGCTACACCTTC. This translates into CSARALTGDNYGYTF.